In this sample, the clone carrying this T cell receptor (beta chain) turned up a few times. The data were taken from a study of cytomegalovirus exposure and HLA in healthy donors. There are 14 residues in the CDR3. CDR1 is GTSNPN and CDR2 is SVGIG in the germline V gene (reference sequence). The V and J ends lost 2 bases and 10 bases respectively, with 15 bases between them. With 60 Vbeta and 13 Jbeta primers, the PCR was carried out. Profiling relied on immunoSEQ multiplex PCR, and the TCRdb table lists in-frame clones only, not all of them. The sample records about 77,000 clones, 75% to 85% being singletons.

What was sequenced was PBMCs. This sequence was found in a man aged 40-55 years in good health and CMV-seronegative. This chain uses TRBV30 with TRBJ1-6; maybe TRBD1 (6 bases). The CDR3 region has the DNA TGTGCCTGGAGTAAACGCGGGGGCGGGTCACCCCTCCACTTT. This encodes CAWSKRGGGSPLHF.